Shown below are 26 T cell receptor beta chains from a single sample sequenced in a study of T cell repertoires in cytomegalovirus infection. MiXCR, applied by TCRdb to the reads, yields one record per CDR3 protein. The sample has 110,000 or so distinct CDR3 sequences; over 30% are singletons. These receptors' targets are unknown. Sequencing was performed on CD8+ T cells from cultured PBMCs, taken from culture after CMV antigen stimulation. Receptor source: a human donor in good health (CMV status not recorded). Some clones in this sample may be carry-over from other donors' samples.

V usage is TRBV6-1 and J usage is TRBJ1-2, with D hard to call. Germline-derived CDR1 and CDR2 are MNHNS and SASEGT. This CDR3 region has 14 residues. V was cut by 5 bases and J by 4 bases, with 14 bases left in between. CDR3 region: CASSWIATAYGYTF. The CDR3 bases are TGTGCCAGCAGTTGGATAGCCACCGCCTATGGCTACACCTTC.

This clonotype occurred many times. The chain uses TRBV10-2 and TRBJ2-7; tentatively, D is TRBD2 (5 bases). CDR1 and CDR2 (germline): WSHSY, SAAADI. V dropped 4 bases and J dropped 7 bases, with 11 bases sitting between them. The CDR3 length is 12 residues. The CDR3 DNA reads as TGCGCCAGCAGTGGGTTAGCGCGGGAGCAGTACTTC. It translates to CASSGLAREQYF.

This chain links TRBV9 with TRBJ2-7; TRBD1 agrees at 7 bases. CDR3 size: 15 residues. The V gene's germline CDR1 is SGDLS and CDR2 YYNGEE. After removal of 4 bases from V and 0 bases from J, the junction contained 7 bases not matched to a gene. The DNA for the CDR3 is TGTGCCAGCAGCTCCAACAGGGGATTCTCCTACGAGCAGTACTTC. Its translation: CASSSNRGFSYEQYF.

Of note for this clonotype: This may stem from a read error, because a much larger clone lies one nucleotide away. The chain uses TRBV7-8 and TRBJ2-1; D assignment may be TRBD1 or TRBD2 (5 bases each). Trimming removed 4 bases from V and 10 bases from J, with 14 bases in between. The CDR3 runs to 13 residues. Per germline, CDR1 SGHVS and CDR2 FQNEAQ. CDR3 nucleotide sequence: TGTGCCAGCAGCTCCCCTAGAAGGGACGAGCAGTTCTTC. The encoded protein is CASSSPRRDEQFF.

This rearrangement joins TRBV24-1 to TRBJ2-3; weak D call: TRBD1 (6 bases). The V and J ends lost 4 bases and 0 bases respectively, with 13 bases between them. Per the germline V gene, CDR1 is KGHDR and CDR2 is SFDVKD. This CDR3 has 16 amino acids. CDR3 in DNA: TGTGCCACCAGTGACCCTCGGGACACCAGCACAGATACGCAGTATTTT. It translates to CATSDPRDTSTDTQYF.

By share of the sample, this clonotype is medium-sized. This sequence joins TRBV28 and TRBJ1-5; no clear D. The CDR3 covers 16 residues. Germline lookup yields CDR1 MDHEN and CDR2 SYDVKM. The V end lost 3 bases, the J end lost 4 bases, and 16 bases lay between the germline ends. The CDR3 here is CASSFPIGSPNQPQHF. The CDR3, as DNA: TGTGCCAGCAGTTTCCCAATCGGGTCCCCTAATCAGCCCCAGCATTTT.

The chain combines TRBV27 with TRBJ1-3; D perhaps matches TRBD1 (5 bases). The V end lost 3 bases, the J end lost 4 bases, and 10 bases lay between the germline ends. The CDR3 is made up of 14 amino acids. The germline V gene has CDR1 MNHEY and CDR2 SMNVEV (reference sequence). The CDR3 DNA reads as TGTGCCAGCAGTTTCGGGGGTCCGGGAAACACCATATATTTT. Protein: CASSFGGPGNTIYF.

The table lists this clonotype with a few counts. The CDR3: CASSQARTVNTEAFF. DNA for the CDR3: TGCGCCAGCAGCCAAGCTCGGACAGTCAACACTGAAGCTTTCTTT. The V gene is TRBV4-1, the J gene TRBJ1-1; tentative D call: TRBD1 (6 bases). Germline-derived CDR1 and CDR2 are MGHRA and YSYEKL. CDR3 size: 15 residues. Trimming pared 1 base from V and 2 bases from J, leaving 11 bases between.

This clonotype appeared a few times. This sequence joins TRBV12-3 or TRBV12-4 and TRBJ2-3, with a tentative D call TRBD1 (5 bases). CDR3 length: 15 amino acids. V shed 3 bases and J shed 1 base, with 11 bases lying between them. CDR3 residues: CASSFGRVGTDTQYF. CDR3 nucleotides: TGTGCCAGCAGTTTCGGCAGGGTGGGCACAGATACGCAGTATTTT.

A few counts support this clonotype. This CDR3 reads CASSLDLGVLYNEQFF. Here the CDR3 DNA reads TGTGCCAGCAGCTTAGATCTAGGGGTACTATACAATGAGCAGTTCTTC. The genes are TRBV11-2 and TRBJ2-1; D is possibly TRBD1 (5 bases). The germline V gene has CDR1 SGHAT and CDR2 FQNNGV. Trimming took off 0 bases at V and 4 bases at J, with 13 bases between the two ends. The CDR3 is 16 amino acids.

With respect to this clonotype: One end of the junction varies from germline; a read error may be responsible. The chain links TRBV19 to TRBJ1-5; D unclear. Per germline, CDR1 LNHDA and CDR2 SQIVND (reference sequence). The length of the CDR3 is 15 residues. The CDR3 sequence is CVSTPIDKVGQPQHF. The CDR3 bases are TGTGTCAGTACTCCAATCGACAAGGTGGGTCAGCCCCAGCATTTT.

The chain joins TRBV12-3 or TRBV12-4 to TRBJ2-3, with 11 bases lining up with TRBD2. With V trimmed by 2 bases and J by 3 bases, 13 bases remained unmatched. This CDR3 is 19 amino acids long. This chain's CDR3 is CASSLFPYFSGGATDTQYF. The CDR3, as DNA: TGTGCCAGCAGTTTATTCCCTTACTTTAGCGGGGGGGCAACAGATACGCAGTATTTT.

The rearrangement links TRBV6-5 to TRBJ2-3; 8 nucleotides align to TRBD2. The J segment lost 0 bases and the V segment lost 3 bases, leaving 5 bases of the junction unmatched. The CDR3 is 16 residues long. In germline, CDR1 is MNHEY, CDR2 SVGAGI. The CDR3 DNA is TGTGCCAGCAGTTATTTCGGGGGGGGAAGCACAGATACGCAGTATTTT. Residues: CASSYFGGGSTDTQYF.

This clonotype has a handful of counts. The rearrangement uses TRBV7-8 and TRBJ1-1, with D maybe TRBD1 (6 bases). The V gene's germline CDR1 is SGHVS and CDR2 FQNEAQ. V lost 3 bases and J 1 base, leaving 9 bases between the germline ends. The CDR3 length is 14 residues. This CDR3 is CASSLSGENTEAFF. The CDR3, as DNA: TGTGCCAGCAGCTTGTCAGGGGAGAACACTGAAGCTTTCTTT.

In this sample, this clonotype turned up many times. The chain links TRBV7-6 to TRBJ2-5; TRBD2 aligns across 7 bases. V lost 5 bases, J lost 4 bases, and 10 bases stayed unmatched. This CDR3 spans 15 amino acids. CDR1 is SGHVS and CDR2 is FNYEAQ in the germline V gene. In DNA form, the CDR3 reads TGTGCCAGCAGCCCGTACGGGGGGTTGGGAGAGACCCAGTACTTC. Translating gives CASSPYGGLGETQYF.

The chain's CDR3 is CASKVEGLQETQYF. The CDR3 bases are TGCGCCAGCAAGGTAGAGGGTTTACAAGAGACCCAGTACTTC. The chain joins TRBV5-1 to TRBJ2-5, with D tentatively TRBD2 (5 bases). The CDR3 spans 14 residues. V lost 6 bases to trimming and J lost 2 bases, with 14 bases between them. CDR1 SGHRS and CDR2 YFSETQ come from the germline V gene.

This chain connects TRBV27 to TRBJ2-2; D is possibly TRBD1 (5 bases). Trimming removed 3 bases at V and 2 bases at J, with 13 bases between. Looked up from germline, CDR1 is MNHEY and CDR2 is SMNVEV (reference sequence). This CDR3 region has 16 residues. The CDR3 loop is CASSFLTATNTGELFF. The CDR3 DNA sequence: TGTGCCAGCAGTTTCCTGACAGCTACTAACACCGGGGAGCTGTTTTTT.

This clonotype has a count of ten or more. J is TRBJ1-5 and V is TRBV2; D might be TRBD1 (6 bases). The CDR3 runs 14 residues. With 7 bases removed from V and 4 bases from J, the gap between germline ends came to 14 bases. CDR1 and CDR2 from the germline V gene are SNHLY and FYNNEI. This CDR3 is CASTGAGGNQPQHF. Written as DNA, the CDR3 is TGTGCCAGCACGGGGGCAGGCGGGAATCAGCCCCAGCATTTT.

V usage is TRBV6-5 and J usage is TRBJ1-2, with unresolved D. This CDR3 region has 16 residues. V shed 3 bases and J shed 0 bases, with 14 bases lying between them. Germline CDR1 and CDR2: MNHEY and SVGAGI. CDR3: CASSYNPDGANYGYTF. CDR3 coding DNA: TGTGCCAGCAGTTATAACCCTGACGGAGCTAACTATGGCTACACCTTC.

V is TRBV7-2 and J is TRBJ1-4; a possible D gene is TRBD1 (5 bases). CDR1 is SGHTA, CDR2 FQGNSA, per germline. Trimming removed 6 bases at V and 8 bases at J, with 22 bases between. This CDR3 contains 16 residues. The CDR3: CASSLTGTEPWEKLFF. DNA of the CDR3: TGTGCCAGCAGTTTAACGGGGACGGAGCCTTGGGAAAAACTGTTTTTT.

The V gene is TRBV19, the J gene TRBJ2-2; a possible D gene is TRBD1 (6 bases). There are 13 residues in the CDR3. V was clipped by 6 bases and J by 8 bases, with 13 bases between them. Germline CDR1 is LNHDA and CDR2 is SQIVND (reference sequence). The CDR3 DNA reads as TGTGCCAGTAGCTTACACAGGGCTGGGGAGCTGTTTTTT. It translates to CASSLHRAGELFF.

The rearrangement joins TRBV29-1 to TRBJ2-2; weak D call: TRBD1 (5 bases). This CDR3 comprises 15 residues. The germline CDR1 and CDR2 sequences are SQVTM and ANQGSEA. V gave up 1 base and J gave up 6 bases, with 15 bases separating them. CDR3 nucleotides: TGCAGCGTTGAAGGAGTGGGGCTAGTTCCCGGGGAGCTGTTTTTT. Translating it yields CSVEGVGLVPGELFF.

This clonotype was observed a handful of times. This chain connects TRBV7-2 to TRBJ2-3; possible D gene TRBD2, 7 bases. The germline CDR1 and CDR2 sequences are SGHTA and FQGNSA. This CDR3 is 13 amino acids long. Trimming pared 9 bases from V and 1 base from J, leaving 11 bases between. CDR3 sequence (DNA): TGTGCCAGTAGGGGGGGGGGCACAGATACGCAGTATTTT. Translation gives CASRGGGTDTQYF.

There are a few counts of this clonotype. The V call is TRBV12-3 or TRBV12-4, the J call TRBJ2-2; 9 bases agree with TRBD1. After removal of 5 bases from V and 2 bases from J, the junction contained 6 bases not matched to a gene. The CDR3 is 16 amino acids. In DNA form, the CDR3 reads TGTGCCAGCAGTCATACAGGGGGCGTTAACACCGGGGAGCTGTTTTTT. It is translated as CASSHTGGVNTGELFF.

This clonotype was seen only once. The chain employs TRBV7-6 and TRBJ2-3, with 10 bases lining up with TRBD2. The CDR3 loop spans 18 amino acids. The V gene end was trimmed by 3 bases and the J gene end by 2 bases; junction bases not matched to a gene: 11. Germline V CDR1 and CDR2: SGHVS, FNYEAQ. The CDR3: CASSFPASGGPNTDTQYF. The CDR3 region has the DNA TGTGCCAGCAGCTTCCCGGCTAGCGGGGGCCCGAACACAGATACGCAGTATTTT.

CDR3 loop: CASSLEPLSNNEQFF. The CDR3 DNA follows: TGTGCCAGCAGCTTGGAACCACTTTCAAACAATGAGCAGTTCTTC. The J gene is TRBJ2-1, the V gene TRBV5-4; D unclear. The germline CDR1 and CDR2 sequences are SGHNT and YYREEE (reference sequence). This CDR3 comprises 15 residues. Between the trimmed V and J ends, which lost 0 bases and 5 bases, there was a span of 12 bases.